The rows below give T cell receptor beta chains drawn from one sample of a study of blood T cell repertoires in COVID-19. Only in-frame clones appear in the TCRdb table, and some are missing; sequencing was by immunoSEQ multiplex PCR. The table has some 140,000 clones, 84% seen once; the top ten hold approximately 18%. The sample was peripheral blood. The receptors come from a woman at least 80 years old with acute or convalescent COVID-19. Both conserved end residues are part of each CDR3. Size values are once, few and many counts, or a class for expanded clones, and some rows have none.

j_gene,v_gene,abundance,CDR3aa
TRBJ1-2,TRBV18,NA,CASSPQRLGYTF
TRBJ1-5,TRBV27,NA,CASSPSGGNQPQHF
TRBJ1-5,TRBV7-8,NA,CASSPGGGRYGNQPQHF
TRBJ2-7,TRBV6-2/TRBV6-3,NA,CASSYRLTGTTYEQYF
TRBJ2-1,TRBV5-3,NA,CARSAGTGFHEQFF
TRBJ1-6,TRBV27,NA,CASSLYLPGGYNSPLHF
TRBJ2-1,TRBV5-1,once,CASSPPRTSGTLGEQFF
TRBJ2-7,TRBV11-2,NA,CASSLAQGDYEQYF
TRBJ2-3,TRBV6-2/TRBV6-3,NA,CASSFPLAGEGTDTQYF
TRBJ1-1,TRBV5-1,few,CASSLTGAEAFF
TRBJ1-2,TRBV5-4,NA,CASSSPGQGAGGYTF
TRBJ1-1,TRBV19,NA,CASRGERRNTEAFF
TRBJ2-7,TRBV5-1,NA,CASSLGGPYEQYF
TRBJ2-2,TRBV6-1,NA,CASSGTSGRARSGELFF
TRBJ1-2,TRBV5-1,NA,CASSLQGYGYTF
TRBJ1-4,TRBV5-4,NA,CASSARQGPSEKLFF
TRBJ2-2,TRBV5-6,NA,CASSGSGRLTGELFF
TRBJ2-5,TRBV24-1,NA,CATSDSRFRAVQETQYF
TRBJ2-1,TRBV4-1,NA,CASSQEVNRGYNEQFF
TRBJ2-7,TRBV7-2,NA,CASKEAITTYEQYF
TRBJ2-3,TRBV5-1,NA,CASSLDPAGTSTDTQYF
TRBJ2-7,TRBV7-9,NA,CASSTTRSGGSYEQYF
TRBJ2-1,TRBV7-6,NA,CASSLASSGVLLVDNEQFF
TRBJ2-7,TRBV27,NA,CASSFKGVDYEQYF
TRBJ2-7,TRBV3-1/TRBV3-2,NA,CASSQNTRGGEQYF
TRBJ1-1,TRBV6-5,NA,CASGLHIGKGTEAFF
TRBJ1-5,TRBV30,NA,CAWDQSNQPQHF
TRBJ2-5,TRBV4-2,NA,CASSLGGATETQYF
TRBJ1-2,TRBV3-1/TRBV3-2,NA,CASSPRGRDYGYTF
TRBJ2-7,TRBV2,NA,CASSVEAGSSYEQYF
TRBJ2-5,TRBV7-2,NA,CASSSNLFLGGETQYF
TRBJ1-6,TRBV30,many,CAWRRDRGPYNSPLHF
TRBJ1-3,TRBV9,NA,CASSVVPSSGNTIYF
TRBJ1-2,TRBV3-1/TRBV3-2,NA,CASSLDRRNYGYTF
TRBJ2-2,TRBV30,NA,CAWSGEWGGELFF
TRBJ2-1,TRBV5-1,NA,CASRPIERGAGNNEQFF